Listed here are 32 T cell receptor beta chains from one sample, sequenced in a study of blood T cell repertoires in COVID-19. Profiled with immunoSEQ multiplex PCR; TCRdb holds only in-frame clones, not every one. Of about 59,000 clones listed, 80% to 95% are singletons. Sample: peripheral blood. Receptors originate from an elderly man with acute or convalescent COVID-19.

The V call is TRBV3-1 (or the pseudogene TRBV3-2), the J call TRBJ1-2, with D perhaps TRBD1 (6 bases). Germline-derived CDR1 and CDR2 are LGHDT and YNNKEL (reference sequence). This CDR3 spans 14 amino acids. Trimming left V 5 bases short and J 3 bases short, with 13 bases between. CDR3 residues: CASSTLQGYYGYTF. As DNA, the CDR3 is TGTGCCAGCAGCACTCTACAGGGTTACTATGGCTACACCTTC.

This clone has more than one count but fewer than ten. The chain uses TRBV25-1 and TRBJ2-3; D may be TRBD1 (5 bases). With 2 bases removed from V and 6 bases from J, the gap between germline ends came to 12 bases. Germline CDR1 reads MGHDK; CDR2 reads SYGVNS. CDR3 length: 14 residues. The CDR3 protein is CASSEGQGWDTQYF. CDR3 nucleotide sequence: TGTGCCAGCAGTGAAGGGCAGGGATGGGATACGCAGTATTTT.

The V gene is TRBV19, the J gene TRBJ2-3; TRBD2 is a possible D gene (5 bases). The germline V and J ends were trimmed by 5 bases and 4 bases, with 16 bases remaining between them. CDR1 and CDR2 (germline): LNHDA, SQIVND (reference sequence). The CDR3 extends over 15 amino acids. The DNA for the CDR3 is TGTGCCAGTAGTGCGCCGGGCCCGAGGGCAGATACGCAGTATTTT. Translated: CASSAPGPRADTQYF.

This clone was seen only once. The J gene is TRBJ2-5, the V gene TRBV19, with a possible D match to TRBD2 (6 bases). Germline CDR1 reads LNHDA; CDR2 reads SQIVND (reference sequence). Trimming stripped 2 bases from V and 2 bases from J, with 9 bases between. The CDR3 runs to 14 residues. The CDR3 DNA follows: TGTGCCAGTAGTATATCCCGGGGGCAAGAGACCCAGTACTTC. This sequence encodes CASSISRGQETQYF.

The CDR3 bases are TGCGCCAGCAGCGTGACAGGGATCTCCACCGGGGAGCTGTTTTTT. This translates into CASSVTGISTGELFF. The chain carries TRBV5-1 and TRBJ2-2, with 7 nucleotides matching TRBD1. J was trimmed by 4 bases and V by 4 bases; bases with no gene match: 7. The CDR3 has 15 amino acids. Germline CDR1 is SGHRS and CDR2 is YFSETQ.

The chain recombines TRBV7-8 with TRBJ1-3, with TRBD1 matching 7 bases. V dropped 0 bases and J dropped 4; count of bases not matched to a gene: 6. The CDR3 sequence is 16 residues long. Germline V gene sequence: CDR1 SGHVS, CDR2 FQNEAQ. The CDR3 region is CASSLANRGAGNTIYF. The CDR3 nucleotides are TGTGCCAGCAGCTTAGCGAACAGGGGAGCGGGAAACACCATATATTTT.

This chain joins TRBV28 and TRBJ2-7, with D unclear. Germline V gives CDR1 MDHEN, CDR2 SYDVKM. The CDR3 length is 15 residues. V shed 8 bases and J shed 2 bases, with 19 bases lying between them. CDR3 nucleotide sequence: TGTGCCAGCGAGTATGTGGGTGGAACTACCTACGAGCAGTACTTC. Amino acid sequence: CASEYVGGTTYEQYF.

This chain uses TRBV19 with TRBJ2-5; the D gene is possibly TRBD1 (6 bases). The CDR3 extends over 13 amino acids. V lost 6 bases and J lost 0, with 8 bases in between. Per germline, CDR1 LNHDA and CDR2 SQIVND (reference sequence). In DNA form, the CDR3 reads TGTGCCAGTAGAGGACAGAACCAAGAGACCCAGTACTTC. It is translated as CASRGQNQETQYF. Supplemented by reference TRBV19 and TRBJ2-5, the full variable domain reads DGGITQSPKYLFRKEGQNVTLSCEQNLNHDAMYWYRQDPGQGLRLIYYSQIVNDFQKGDIAEGYSVSREKKESFPLTVTSAQKNPTAFYLCASRGQNQETQYFGPGTRLLVL.

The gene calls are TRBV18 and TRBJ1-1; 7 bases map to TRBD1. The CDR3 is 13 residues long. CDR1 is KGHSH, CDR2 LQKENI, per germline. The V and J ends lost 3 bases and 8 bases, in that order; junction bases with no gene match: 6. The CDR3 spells CASSPGDSREAFF. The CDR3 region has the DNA TGTGCCAGCTCACCGGGGGACAGTCGGGAAGCTTTCTTT.

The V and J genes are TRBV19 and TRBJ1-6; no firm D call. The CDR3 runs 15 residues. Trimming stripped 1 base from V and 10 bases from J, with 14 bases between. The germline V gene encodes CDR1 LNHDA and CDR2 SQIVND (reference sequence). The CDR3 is CASSIVSGSESPLHF. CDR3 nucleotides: TGTGCCAGTAGTATAGTCTCGGGTTCAGAGTCACCCCTCCACTTT. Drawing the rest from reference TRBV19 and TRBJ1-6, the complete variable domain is DGGITQSPKYLFRKEGQNVTLSCEQNLNHDAMYWYRQDPGQGLRLIYYSQIVNDFQKGDIAEGYSVSREKKESFPLTVTSAQKNPTAFYLCASSIVSGSESPLHFGNGTRLTVT.

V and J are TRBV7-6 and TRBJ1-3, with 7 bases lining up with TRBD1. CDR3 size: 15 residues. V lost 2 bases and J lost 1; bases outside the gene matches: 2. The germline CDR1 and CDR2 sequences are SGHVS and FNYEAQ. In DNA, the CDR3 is TGTGCCAGCAGCTTATGGGACAGTTCTGGAAACACCATATATTTT. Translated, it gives CASSLWDSSGNTIYF. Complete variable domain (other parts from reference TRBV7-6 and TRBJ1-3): GAGVSQSPRYKVTKRGQDVALRCDPISGHVSLYWYRQALGQGPEFLTYFNYEAQQDKSGLPNDRFSAERPEGSISTLTIQRTEQRDSAMYRCASSLWDSSGNTIYFGEGSWLTVV.

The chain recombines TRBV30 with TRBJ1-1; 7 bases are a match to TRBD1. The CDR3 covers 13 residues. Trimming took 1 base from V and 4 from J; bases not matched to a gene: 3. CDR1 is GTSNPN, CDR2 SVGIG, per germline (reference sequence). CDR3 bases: TGTGCCTGGAGTGCGACAGGGTTCACTGAAGCTTTCTTT. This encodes CAWSATGFTEAFF.

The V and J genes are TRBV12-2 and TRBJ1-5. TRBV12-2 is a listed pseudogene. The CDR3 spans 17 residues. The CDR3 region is CASRLVTAGYSNQPQHF. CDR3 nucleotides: TGTGCAAGTCGCTTAGTGACCGCGGGCTATAGCAATCAGCCCCAGCATTTT.

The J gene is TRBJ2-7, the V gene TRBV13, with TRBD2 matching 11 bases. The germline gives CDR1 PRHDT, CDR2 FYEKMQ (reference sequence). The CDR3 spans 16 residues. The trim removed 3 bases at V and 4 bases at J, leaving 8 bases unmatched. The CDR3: CASSLVAGGPRYEQYF. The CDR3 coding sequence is TGTGCCAGCAGCTTGGTAGCGGGGGGGCCTAGGTACGAGCAGTACTTC.

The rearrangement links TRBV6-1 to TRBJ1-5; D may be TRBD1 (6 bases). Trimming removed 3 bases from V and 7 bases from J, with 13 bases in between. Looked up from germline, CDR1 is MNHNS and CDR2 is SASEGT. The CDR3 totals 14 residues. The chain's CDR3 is CASSDAGVGQPQHF. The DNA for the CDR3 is TGTGCCAGCAGTGACGCAGGGGTAGGGCAGCCCCAGCATTTT.

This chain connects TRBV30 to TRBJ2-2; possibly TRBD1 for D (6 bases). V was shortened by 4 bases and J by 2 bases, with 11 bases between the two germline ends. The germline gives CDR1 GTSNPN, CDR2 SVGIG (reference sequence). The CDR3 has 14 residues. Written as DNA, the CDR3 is TGTGCCTGGACCCAGGGGATTAACACCGGGGAGCTGTTTTTT. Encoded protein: CAWTQGINTGELFF.

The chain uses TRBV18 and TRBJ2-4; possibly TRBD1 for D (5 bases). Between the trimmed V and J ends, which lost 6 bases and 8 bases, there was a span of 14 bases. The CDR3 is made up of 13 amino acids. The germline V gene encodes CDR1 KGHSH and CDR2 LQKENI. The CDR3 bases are TGTGCCAGCTCGCCGGACAATATCGACATTCAGTACTTC. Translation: CASSPDNIDIQYF.

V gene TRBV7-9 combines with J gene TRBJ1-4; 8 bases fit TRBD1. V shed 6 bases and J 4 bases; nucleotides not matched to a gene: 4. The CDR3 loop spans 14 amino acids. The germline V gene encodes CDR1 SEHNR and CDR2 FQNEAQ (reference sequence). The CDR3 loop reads CASSPGGNNEKLFF. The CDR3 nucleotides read TGTGCCAGCAGTCCAGGGGGCAATAATGAAAAACTGTTTTTT.

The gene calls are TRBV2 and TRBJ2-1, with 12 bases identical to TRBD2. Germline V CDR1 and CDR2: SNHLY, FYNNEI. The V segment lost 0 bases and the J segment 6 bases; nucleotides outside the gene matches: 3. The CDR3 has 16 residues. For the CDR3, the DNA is TGTGCCAGCAGTGAAGCTAGACTAGCGGGGGCCAATGAGCAGTTCTTC. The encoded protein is CASSEARLAGANEQFF.

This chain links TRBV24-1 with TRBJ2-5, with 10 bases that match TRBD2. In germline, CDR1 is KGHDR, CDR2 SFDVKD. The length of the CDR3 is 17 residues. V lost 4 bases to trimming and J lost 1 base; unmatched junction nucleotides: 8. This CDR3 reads CATSDIPGLATQETQYF. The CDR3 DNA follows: TGTGCCACCAGTGACATACCGGGACTAGCGACCCAAGAGACCCAGTACTTC.

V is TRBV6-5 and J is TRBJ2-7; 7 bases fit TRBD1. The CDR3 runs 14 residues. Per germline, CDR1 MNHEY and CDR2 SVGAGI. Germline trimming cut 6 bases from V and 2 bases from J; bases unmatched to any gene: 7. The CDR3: CASSPGQLTYEQYF. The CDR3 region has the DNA TGTGCCAGCAGCCCGGGACAGTTGACCTACGAGCAGTACTTC.

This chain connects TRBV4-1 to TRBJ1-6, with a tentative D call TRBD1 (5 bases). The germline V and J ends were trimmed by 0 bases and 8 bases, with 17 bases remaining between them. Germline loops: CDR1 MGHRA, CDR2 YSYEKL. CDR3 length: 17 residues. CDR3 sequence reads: CASSQDWGGSLDSPLHF. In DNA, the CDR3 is TGCGCCAGCAGCCAAGATTGGGGGGGGAGTCTGGATTCACCCCTCCACTTT.

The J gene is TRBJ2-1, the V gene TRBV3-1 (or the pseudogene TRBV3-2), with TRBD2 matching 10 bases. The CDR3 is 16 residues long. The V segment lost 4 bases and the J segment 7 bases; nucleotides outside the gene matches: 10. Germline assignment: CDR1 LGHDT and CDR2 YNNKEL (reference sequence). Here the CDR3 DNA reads TGTGCCAGCAGCCCTAGACTAGCGGGCGGTTGGAATGAGCAGTTCTTC. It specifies CASSPRLAGGWNEQFF.

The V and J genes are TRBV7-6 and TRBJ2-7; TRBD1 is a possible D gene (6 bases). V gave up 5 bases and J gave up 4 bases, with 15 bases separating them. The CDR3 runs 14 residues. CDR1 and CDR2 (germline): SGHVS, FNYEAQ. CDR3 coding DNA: TGTGCCAGCAGCCCCCCAGGGGCGCAATACGAGCAGTACTTC. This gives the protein CASSPPGAQYEQYF.

The CDR3 loop is CASSMSGGLGFLSEQFF. CDR3 nucleotides: TGTGCCAGCAGCATGAGCGGGGGCCTCGGTTTTTTGAGTGAGCAGTTCTTC. The genes are TRBV28 and TRBJ2-1; TRBD2 aligns across 8 bases. In germline, CDR1 is MDHEN, CDR2 SYDVKM. The CDR3 has 17 residues. Trimming took 6 bases from V and 9 from J; bases not matched to a gene: 19.

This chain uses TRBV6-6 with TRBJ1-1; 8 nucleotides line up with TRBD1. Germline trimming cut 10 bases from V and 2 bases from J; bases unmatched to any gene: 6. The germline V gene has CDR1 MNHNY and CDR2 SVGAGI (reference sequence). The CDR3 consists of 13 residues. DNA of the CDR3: TGTGCCATCCAGGGGGCCGCAAACACTGAAGCTTTCTTT. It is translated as CAIQGAANTEAFF.

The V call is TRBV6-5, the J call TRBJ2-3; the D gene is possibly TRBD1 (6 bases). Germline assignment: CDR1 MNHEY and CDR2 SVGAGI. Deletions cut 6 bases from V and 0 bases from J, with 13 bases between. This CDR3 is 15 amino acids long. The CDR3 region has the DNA TGTGCCAGCAGGCGGACAGAGACTAGCACAGATACGCAGTATTTT. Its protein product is CASRRTETSTDTQYF.

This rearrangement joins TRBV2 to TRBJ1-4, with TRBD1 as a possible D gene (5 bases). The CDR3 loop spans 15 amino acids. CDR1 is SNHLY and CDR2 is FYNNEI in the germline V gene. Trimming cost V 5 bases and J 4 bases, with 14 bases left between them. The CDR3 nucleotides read TGTGCCAGCAGTCGGACACGAGCCATTAATGAAAAACTGTTTTTT. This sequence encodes CASSRTRAINEKLFF.

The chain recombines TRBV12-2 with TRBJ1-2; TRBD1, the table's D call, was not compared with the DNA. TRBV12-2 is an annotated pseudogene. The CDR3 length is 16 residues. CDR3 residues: CASRPNPWDRRYGYTF. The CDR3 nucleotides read TGTGCAAGTCGCCCAAACCCGTGGGACAGGCGCTATGGCTACACCTTC.

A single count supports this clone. CDR3 DNA: TGTGCCATCAGCCAGGGGGATTCTGGCACAGATACGCAGTATTTT. It translates to CAISQGDSGTDTQYF. V gene TRBV10-3 combines with J gene TRBJ2-3, with TRBD1 matching 7 bases. Germline assignment: CDR1 ENHRY and CDR2 SYGVKD. V lost 6 bases, J lost 1 base, and 7 bases stayed unmatched. CDR3 size: 15 residues.

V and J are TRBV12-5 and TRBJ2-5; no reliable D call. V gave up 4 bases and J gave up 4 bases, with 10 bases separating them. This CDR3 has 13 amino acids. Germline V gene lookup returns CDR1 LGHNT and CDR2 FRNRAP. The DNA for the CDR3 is TGTGCTAGTGGTTCTGCGGCTGCAGAGACCCAGTACTTC. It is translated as CASGSAAAETQYF.

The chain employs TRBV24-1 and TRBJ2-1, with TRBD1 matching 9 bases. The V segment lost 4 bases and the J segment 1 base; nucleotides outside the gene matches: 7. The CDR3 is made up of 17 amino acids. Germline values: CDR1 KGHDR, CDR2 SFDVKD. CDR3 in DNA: TGTGCCACCAGTGACTATAACAGGGGGCGTTCCTACAATGAGCAGTTCTTC. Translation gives CATSDYNRGRSYNEQFF.